This T cell receptor beta chain was recovered during a study of T cell responses to AZD1222 COVID-19 vaccine. Of note for this clone: Its cognate antigen is unknown.

Notes on the study in general: White British donors predominated, females outnumbered males, and clonal diversity was possibly underestimated. Of the AZD1222 recipients, only five to seven were seropositive at baseline.

TCRdb keeps only in-frame clones here, not all; method: immunoSEQ multiplex PCR. The sample has about 140,000 clones; roughly 90% are singletons. The CDR3 runs to 15 residues. Trimming shortened V by 4 bases and J by 5 bases, and 18 bases separated the two germline ends. Germline CDR1 and CDR2: SGHTS and YDEGEE. This chain links TRBV5-8 with TRBJ2-5, with D perhaps matching TRBD2 (5 bases). This TCR came from an adult in good health. The material was peripheral blood, obtained on day 0 of AZD1222 vaccination. CDR3 nucleotide sequence: TGTGCCAGCAGCGTCCTGATTTTTTCGGGGGAGACCCAGTACTTC. This sequence encodes CASSVLIFSGETQYF.